This T cell receptor (beta chain) was obtained from a study of human T cells and chemical hapten exposure. TCRdb itself ran the RACE reads through MiXCR, one entry per CDR3 protein. The table has tens of thousands of distinct CDR3 sequences, approximately 10% seen once; the top ten hold less than 2.5%. Germline V gene lookup returns CDR1 SGHTA and CDR2 FQGNSA. The CDR3 is 15 residues long. With V trimmed by 6 bases and J by 5 bases, 8 bases remained unmatched. Time point described: patch test 1, 2 weeks after DPC sensitization. The treatment denotes: therapeutic diphenylcyclopropenone sensitization with weekly scalp DPC. Blood draws came before every patch-test application.

The starting material was whole blood, obtained in connection with sensitization to the hapten diphenylcyclopropenone (DPC). This clonotype originated in a man aged 35 to 55 with alopecia areata. Some clones in this sample may be carry-over from other donors' samples. The chain carries TRBV7-2 and TRBJ2-2; 8 bases map to TRBD2. The CDR3, as DNA: TGTGCCAGCAGGACGAGCGGGAGTTATACCGGGGAGCTGTTTTTT. Protein sequence: CASRTSGSYTGELFF.